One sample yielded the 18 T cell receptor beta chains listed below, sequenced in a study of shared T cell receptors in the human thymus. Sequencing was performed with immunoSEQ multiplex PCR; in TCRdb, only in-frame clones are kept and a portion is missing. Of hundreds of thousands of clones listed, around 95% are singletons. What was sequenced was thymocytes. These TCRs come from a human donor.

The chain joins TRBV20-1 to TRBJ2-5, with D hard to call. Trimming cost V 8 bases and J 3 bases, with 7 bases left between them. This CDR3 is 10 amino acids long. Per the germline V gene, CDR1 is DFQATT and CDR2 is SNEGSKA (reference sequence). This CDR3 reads CSTQKETQYF. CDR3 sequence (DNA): TGCAGTACCCAAAAAGAGACCCAGTACTTC.

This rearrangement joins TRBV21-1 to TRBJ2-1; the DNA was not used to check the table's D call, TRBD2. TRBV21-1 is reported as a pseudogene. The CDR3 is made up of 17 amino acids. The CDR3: CASSKVTGTSSYNEQFF. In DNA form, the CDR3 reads TGTGCCAGCAGCAAAGTCACTGGGACTAGCTCCTACAATGAGCAGTTCTTC.

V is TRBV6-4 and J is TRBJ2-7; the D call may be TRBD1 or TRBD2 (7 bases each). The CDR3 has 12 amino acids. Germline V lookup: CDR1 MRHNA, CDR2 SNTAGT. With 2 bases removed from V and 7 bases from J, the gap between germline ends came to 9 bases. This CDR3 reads CASSDQGGEQYF. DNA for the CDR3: TGTGCCAGCAGTGACCAGGGGGGGGAGCAGTACTTC.

The CDR3 bases are TGTGCCAGCAGCACACATTACGCCATCTTCAATGAGCAGTTCTTC. Amino acid sequence: CASSTHYAIFNEQFF. This chain connects TRBV7-9 to TRBJ2-1; D unclear. Trimming stripped 5 bases from V and 6 bases from J, with 17 bases between. The CDR3 has 15 residues. Per the germline V gene, CDR1 is SEHNR and CDR2 is FQNEAQ (reference sequence).

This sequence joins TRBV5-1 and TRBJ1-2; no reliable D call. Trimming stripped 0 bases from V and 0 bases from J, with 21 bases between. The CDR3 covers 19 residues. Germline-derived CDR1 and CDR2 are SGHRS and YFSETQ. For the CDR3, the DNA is TGCGCCAGCAGCTTGGTACGGCGAGGGCGGGCGGGAGCTAACTATGGCTACACCTTC. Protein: CASSLVRRGRAGANYGYTF. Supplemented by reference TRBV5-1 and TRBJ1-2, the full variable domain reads KAGVTQTPRYLIKTRGQQVTLSCSPISGHRSVSWYQQTPGQGLQFLFEYFSETQRNKGNFPGRFSGRQFSNSRSEMNVSTLELGDSALYLCASSLVRRGRAGANYGYTFGSGTRLTVV.

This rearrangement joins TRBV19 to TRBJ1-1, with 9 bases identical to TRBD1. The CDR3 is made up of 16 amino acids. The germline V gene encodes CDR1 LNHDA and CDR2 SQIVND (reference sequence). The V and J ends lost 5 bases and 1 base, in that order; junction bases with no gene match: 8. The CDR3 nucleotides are TGTGCCAGTAGTTTCGGACCGGGACAGGGGAACACTGAAGCTTTCTTT. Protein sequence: CASSFGPGQGNTEAFF.

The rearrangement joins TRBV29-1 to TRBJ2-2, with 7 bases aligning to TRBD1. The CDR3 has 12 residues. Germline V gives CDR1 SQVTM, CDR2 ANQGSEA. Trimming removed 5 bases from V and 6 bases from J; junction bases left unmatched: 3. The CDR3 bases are TGCAGCGTTTCTGACAGGGCCGGGGAGCTGTTTTTT. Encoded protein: CSVSDRAGELFF.

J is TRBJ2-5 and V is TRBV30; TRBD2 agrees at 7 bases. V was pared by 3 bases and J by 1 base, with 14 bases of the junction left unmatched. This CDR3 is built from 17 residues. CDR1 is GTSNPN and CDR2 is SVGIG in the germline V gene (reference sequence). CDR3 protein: CAWSLPATSRSQETQYF. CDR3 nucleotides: TGTGCCTGGAGCCTACCAGCGACTAGCCGAAGCCAAGAGACCCAGTACTTC.

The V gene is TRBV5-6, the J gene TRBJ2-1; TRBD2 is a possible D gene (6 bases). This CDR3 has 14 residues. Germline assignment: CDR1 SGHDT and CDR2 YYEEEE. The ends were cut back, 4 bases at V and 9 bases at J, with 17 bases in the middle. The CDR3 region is CASSAPSRGGEQFF. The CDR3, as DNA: TGTGCCAGCAGCGCCCCATCGAGGGGAGGTGAGCAGTTCTTC.

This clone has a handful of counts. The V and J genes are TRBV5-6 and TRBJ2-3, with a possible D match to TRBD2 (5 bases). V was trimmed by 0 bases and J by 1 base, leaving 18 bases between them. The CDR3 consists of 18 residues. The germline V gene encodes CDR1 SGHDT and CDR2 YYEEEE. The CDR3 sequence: CASSLATAAPDCTDTQYF. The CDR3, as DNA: TGTGCCAGCAGCTTGGCCACAGCGGCCCCGGATTGCACAGATACGCAGTATTTT.

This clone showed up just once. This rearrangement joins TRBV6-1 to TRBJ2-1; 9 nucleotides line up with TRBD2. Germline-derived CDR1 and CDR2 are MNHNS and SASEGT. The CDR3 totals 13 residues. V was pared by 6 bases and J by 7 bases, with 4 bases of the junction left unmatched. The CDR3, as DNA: TGTGCCAGCAGAGCGGGAGGCGCTAATGAGCAGTTCTTC. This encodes CASRAGGANEQFF.

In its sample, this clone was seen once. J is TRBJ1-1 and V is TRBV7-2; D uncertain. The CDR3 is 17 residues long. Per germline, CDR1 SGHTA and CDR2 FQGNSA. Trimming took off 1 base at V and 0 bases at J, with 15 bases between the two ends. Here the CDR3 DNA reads TGTGCCAGCAGCTTAGGAGGGAGGGAGAGAATGAACACTGAAGCTTTCTTT. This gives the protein CASSLGGRERMNTEAFF.

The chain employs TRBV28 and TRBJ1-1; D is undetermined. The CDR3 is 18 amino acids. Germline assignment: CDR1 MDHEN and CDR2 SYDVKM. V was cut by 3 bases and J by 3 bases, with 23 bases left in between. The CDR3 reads CASSFLSSGPGADTEAFF. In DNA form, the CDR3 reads TGTGCCAGCAGTTTTCTTTCGTCCGGCCCTGGAGCGGACACTGAAGCTTTCTTT.

The CDR3 DNA reads TGTGCCAGCAGTGACTCGTCCGATCTCTCTGGGGCCAACGTCCTGACTTTC. It encodes CASSDSSDLSGANVLTF. The chain carries TRBV6-4 and TRBJ2-6; D remains ambiguous. The CDR3 totals 17 residues. Germline V CDR1 and CDR2: MRHNA, SNTAGT. Trimming took off 0 bases at V and 0 bases at J, with 9 bases between the two ends.

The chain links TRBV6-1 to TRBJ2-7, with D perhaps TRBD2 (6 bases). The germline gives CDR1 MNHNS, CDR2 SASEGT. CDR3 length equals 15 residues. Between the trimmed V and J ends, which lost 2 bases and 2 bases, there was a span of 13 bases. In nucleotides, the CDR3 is TGTGCCAGCAGTGAAATAACTAGCCCAACCTACGAGCAGTACTTC. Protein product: CASSEITSPTYEQYF.

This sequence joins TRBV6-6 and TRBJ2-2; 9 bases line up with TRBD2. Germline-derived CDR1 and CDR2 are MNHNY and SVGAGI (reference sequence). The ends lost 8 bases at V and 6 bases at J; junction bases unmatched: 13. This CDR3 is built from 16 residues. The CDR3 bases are TGTGCCAGCGGAACATATAGCGGGAGTACATCCGGGGAGCTGTTTTTT. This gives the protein CASGTYSGSTSGELFF.

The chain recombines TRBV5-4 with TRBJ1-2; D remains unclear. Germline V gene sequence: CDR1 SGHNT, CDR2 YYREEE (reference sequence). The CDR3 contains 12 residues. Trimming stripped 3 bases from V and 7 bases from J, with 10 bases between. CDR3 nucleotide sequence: TGTGCCAGCAGCTACTTGGAGGGTGGCTACACCTTC. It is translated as CASSYLEGGYTF.

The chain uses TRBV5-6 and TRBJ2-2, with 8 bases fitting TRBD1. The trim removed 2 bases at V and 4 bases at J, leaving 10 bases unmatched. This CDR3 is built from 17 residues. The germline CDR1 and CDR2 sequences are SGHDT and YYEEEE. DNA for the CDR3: TGTGCCAGCAGCTTCGACAGGGGAGGCGCGACCACCGGGGAGCTGTTTTTT. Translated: CASSFDRGGATTGELFF.